This TCR beta chain was documented in a study of blood T cell repertoires in COVID-19. Study-level information: Some COVID-19 samples were acute and others convalescent; all came from the United States, Italy and Spain. The analysed material was cDNA or gDNA that came from T cells, B-cell-depleted T cells, or PBMCs.

In the study's own analysis: Quantification of nucleated cells was approximated via reference gene primer amplification. The table came from immunoSEQ multiplex PCR; TCRdb's copy has only in-frame clones and leaves some out. That table furnishes V, J and clone size, whereas the DNA furnished D and trimming. The sample includes around 250,000 clones, roughly 86% of them seen just once. The CDR3 loop spans 16 amino acids. Unmatched junction bases numbered 7, after V lost 3 bases and J lost 5 bases. Germline CDR1 and CDR2: SGHTA and FQGNSA. V and J are TRBV7-2 and TRBJ1-2; 12 bases fit TRBD1. Sequencing used peripheral blood. This TCR was sampled from a human donor in a cohort sampled during active COVID-19. CDR3 in DNA: TGTGCCAGCAGCTTTCTTGGGACAGGGGGCCCTTATGGCTACACCTTC. Translated, it gives CASSFLGTGGPYGYTF.